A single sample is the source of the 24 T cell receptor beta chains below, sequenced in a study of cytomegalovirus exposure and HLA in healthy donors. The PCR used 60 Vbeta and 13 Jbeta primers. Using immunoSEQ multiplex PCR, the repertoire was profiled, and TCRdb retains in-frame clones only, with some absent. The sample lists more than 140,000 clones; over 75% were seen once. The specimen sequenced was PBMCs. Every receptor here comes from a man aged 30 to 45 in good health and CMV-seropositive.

DNA of the CDR3: TGCAGCGTTGGATCGGACAGAAACTCTGGAAACACCATATATTTT. It specifies CSVGSDRNSGNTIYF. The chain has TRBV29-1 and TRBJ1-3; TRBD1 is a possible D gene (6 bases). V was shortened by 4 bases and J by 0 bases, with 13 bases between the two germline ends. The CDR3 length is 15 residues. Germline CDR1 and CDR2: SQVTM and ANQGSEA.

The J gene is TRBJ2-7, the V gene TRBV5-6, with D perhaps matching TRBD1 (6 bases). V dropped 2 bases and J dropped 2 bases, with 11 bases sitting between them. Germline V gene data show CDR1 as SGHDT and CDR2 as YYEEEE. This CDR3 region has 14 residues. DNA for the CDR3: TGTGCCAGCAGCTTCAGGGGAAGGACCTACGAGCAGTACTTC. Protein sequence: CASSFRGRTYEQYF.

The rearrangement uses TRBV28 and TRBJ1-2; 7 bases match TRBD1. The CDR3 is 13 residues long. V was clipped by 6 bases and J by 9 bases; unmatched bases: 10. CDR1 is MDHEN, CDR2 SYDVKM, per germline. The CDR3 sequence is CASSLDRLDSYTF. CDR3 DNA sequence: TGTGCCAGCAGCCTGGACAGGCTGGATAGCTACACCTTC.

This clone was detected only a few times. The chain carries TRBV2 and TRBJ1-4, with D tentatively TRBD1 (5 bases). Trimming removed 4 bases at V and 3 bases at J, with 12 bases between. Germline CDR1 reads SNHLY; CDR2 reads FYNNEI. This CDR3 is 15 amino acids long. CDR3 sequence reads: CASSAWWGPNEKLFF. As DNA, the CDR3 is TGTGCCAGCAGTGCCTGGTGGGGCCCTAATGAAAAACTGTTTTTT.

CDR3 bases: TGTGCCAGCTCACCTTACCTGGTCGGGGGCCAAGAGACCCAGTACTTC. This sequence encodes CASSPYLVGGQETQYF. The rearrangement links TRBV18 to TRBJ2-5; tentative D call: TRBD2 (6 bases). The CDR3 sequence is 16 residues long. CDR1 is KGHSH, CDR2 LQKENI, per germline. Deletions cut 3 bases from V and 1 base from J, with 15 bases between.

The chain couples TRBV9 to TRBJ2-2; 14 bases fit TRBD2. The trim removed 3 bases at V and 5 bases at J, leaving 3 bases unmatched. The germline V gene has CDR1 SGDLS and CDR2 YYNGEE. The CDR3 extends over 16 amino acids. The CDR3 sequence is CASSERTSGGTGELFF. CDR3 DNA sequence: TGTGCCAGCAGCGAGCGGACTAGCGGGGGGACCGGGGAGCTGTTTTTT.

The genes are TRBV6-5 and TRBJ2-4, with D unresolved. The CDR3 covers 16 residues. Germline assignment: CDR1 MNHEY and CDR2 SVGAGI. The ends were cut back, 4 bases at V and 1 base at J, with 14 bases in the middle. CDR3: CASSLSLVMAKNIQYF. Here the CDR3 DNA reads TGTGCCAGCAGTTTGTCCCTAGTGATGGCCAAAAACATTCAGTACTTC.

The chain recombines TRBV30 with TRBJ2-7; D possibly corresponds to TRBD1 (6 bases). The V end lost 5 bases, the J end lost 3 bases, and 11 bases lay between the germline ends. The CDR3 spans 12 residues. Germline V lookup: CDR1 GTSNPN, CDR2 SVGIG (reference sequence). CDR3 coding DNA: TGTGCCTGGGGTGCCAGGGGCTACGAGCAGTACTTC. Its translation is CAWGARGYEQYF.

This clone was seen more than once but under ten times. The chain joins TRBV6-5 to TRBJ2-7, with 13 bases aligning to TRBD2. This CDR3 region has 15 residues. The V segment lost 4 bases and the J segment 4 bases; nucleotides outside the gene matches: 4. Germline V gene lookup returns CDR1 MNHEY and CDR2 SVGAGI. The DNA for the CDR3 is TGTGCCAGCAGTTTTTTACTAGCGGGAGGGTACGAGCAGTACTTC. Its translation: CASSFLLAGGYEQYF.

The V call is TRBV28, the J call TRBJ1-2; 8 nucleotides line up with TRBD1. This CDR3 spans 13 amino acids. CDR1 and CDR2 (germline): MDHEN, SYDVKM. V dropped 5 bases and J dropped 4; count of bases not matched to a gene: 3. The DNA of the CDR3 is TGTGCCAGCAGTGGACAGGGCCGCTATGGCTACACCTTC. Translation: CASSGQGRYGYTF.

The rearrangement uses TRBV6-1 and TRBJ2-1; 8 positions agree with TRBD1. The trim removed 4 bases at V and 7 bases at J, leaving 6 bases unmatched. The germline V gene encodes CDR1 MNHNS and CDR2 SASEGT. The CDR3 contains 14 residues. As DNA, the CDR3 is TGTGCCAGCAGTGGATGGACAGGGACGAATGAGCAGTTCTTC. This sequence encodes CASSGWTGTNEQFF.

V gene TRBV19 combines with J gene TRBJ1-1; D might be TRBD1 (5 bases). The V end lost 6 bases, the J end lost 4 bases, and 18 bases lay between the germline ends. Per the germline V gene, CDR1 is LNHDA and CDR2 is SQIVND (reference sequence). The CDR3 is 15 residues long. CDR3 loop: CASSRGRTYSTEAFF. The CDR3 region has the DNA TGTGCCAGTAGCCGAGGTAGGACATACTCCACTGAAGCTTTCTTT.

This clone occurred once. CDR3 in DNA: TGTGCCAGCAGCGACAGGGGGCTATTCGGGGAGCTGTTTTTT. It is translated as CASSDRGLFGELFF. The V gene is TRBV11-3, the J gene TRBJ2-2, with 10 bases fitting TRBD1. This CDR3 comprises 14 residues. With 5 bases clipped from V and 7 bases from J, the junction kept 4 bases outside the gene matches. Per the germline V gene, CDR1 is SGHNT and CDR2 is YENEEA.

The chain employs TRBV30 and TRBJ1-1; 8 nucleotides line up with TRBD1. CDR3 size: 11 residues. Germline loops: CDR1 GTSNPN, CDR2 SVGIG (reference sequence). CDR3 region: CVSDRDTEAFF. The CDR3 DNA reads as TGTGTGTCGGACAGGGACACTGAAGCTTTCTTT.

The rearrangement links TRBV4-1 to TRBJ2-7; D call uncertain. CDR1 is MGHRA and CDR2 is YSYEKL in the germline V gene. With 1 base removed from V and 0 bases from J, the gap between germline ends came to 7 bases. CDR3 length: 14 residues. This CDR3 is CASSQGVLSYEQYF. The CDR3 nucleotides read TGCGCCAGCAGCCAAGGAGTCCTCTCCTACGAGCAGTACTTC.

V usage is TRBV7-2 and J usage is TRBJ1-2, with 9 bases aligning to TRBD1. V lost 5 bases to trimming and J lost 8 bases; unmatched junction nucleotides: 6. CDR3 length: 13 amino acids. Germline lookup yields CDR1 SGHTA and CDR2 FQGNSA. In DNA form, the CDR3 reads TGTGCCAGCAGCCCGGGGACAGGGCCCGGCTACACCTTC. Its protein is CASSPGTGPGYTF.

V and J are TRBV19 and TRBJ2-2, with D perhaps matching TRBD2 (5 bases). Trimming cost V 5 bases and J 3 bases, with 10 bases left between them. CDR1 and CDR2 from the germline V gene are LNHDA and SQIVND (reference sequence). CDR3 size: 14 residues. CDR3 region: CASSSPGDTGELFF. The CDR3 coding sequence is TGTGCCAGTAGTTCGCCCGGGGACACCGGGGAGCTGTTTTTT.

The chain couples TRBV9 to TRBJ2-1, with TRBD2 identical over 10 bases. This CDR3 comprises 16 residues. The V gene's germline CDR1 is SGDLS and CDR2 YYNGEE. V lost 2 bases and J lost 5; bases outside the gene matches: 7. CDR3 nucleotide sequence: TGTGCCAGCAGCGTCCAAGCGGGGGGGCTAAACAATGAGCAGTTCTTC. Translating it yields CASSVQAGGLNNEQFF.

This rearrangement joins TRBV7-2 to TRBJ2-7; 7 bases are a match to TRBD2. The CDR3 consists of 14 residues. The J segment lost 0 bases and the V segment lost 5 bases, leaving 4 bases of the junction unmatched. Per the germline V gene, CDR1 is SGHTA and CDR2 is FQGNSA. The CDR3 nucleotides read TGTGCCAGCAGCAGAAGCGGGGCCTCCTACGAGCAGTACTTC. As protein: CASSRSGASYEQYF. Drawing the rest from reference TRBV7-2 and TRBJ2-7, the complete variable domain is GAGVSQSPSNKVTEKGKDVELRCDPISGHTALYWYRQSLGQGLEFLIYFQGNSAPDKSGLPSDRFSAERTGGSVSTLTIQRTQQEDSAVYLCASSRSGASYEQYFGPGTRLTVT.

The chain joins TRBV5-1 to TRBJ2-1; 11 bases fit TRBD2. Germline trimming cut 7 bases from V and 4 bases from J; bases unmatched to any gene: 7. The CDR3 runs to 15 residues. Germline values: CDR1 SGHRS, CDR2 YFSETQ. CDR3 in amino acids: CASRPLAGGYNEQFF. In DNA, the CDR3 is TGCGCCAGCCGACCTCTAGCGGGGGGATACAATGAGCAGTTCTTC.

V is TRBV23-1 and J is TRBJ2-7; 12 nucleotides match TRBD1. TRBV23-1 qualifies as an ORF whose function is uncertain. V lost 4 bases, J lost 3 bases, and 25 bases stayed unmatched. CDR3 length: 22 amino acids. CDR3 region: CASSRQRGQGALLAGFGYEQYF. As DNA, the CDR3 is TGCGCCAGCAGTCGTCAGAGGGGACAGGGGGCATTACTAGCGGGATTCGGCTACGAGCAGTACTTC.

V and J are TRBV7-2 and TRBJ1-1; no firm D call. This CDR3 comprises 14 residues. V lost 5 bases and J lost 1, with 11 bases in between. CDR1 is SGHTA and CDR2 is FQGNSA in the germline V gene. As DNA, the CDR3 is TGTGCCAGCAGCCCCGGCGGCCGGAACACTGAAGCTTTCTTT. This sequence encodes CASSPGGRNTEAFF.

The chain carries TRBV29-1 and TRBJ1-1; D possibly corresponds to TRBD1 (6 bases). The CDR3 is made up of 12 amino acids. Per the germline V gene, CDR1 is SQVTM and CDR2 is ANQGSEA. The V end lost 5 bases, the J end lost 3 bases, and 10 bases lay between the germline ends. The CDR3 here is CSVLRGDTEAFF. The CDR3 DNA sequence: TGCAGCGTTCTCAGGGGCGACACTGAAGCTTTCTTT.

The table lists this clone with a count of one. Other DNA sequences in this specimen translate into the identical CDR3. CDR3 loop: CASSSGGNTGELFF. CDR3 DNA: TGTGCCAGCAGTTCCGGAGGGAACACCGGGGAGCTGTTTTTT. The chain has TRBV6-5 and TRBJ2-2, with D possibly TRBD2 on 5 matching bases. V was pared by 4 bases and J by 1 base, with 7 bases between. Germline CDR1 is MNHEY and CDR2 is SVGAGI. The CDR3 consists of 14 residues.